The table lists the clone carrying this T cell receptor (beta chain) with a count of one. As processed by the authors: Estimation of nucleated cell counts was performed using reference gene primer amplification. Clones were read by immunoSEQ multiplex PCR, and TCRdb kept only the in-frame ones, dropping some. V and J calls and clone size come straight from that table; D and trimming were deduced from the DNA. Altogether 150,000 to 200,000 clones are present, about 85% being singletons, with the ten largest covering 2.1%. This sample was included in a study of blood T cell repertoires in COVID-19. Overall study context: The study drew acute and convalescent COVID-19 samples from the United States, Italy and Spain. Sample material is recorded as cDNA or gDNA derived from T cells, B-cell-depleted T cells, or PBMCs.

The germline V gene encodes CDR1 SGHNT and CDR2 YYREEE (reference sequence). V gave up 0 bases and J gave up 5 bases; unmatched junction bases: 4. The CDR3 loop spans 14 amino acids. The sequence was collected from a man between 65 and 80 years old with active or convalescent COVID-19. The rearrangement uses TRBV5-4 and TRBJ2-5; 7 bases match TRBD1. Material for sequencing was peripheral blood. The CDR3 sequence is CASSLVGRGETQYF. The CDR3 DNA reads TGTGCCAGCAGCTTGGTGGGCAGGGGGGAGACCCAGTACTTC.